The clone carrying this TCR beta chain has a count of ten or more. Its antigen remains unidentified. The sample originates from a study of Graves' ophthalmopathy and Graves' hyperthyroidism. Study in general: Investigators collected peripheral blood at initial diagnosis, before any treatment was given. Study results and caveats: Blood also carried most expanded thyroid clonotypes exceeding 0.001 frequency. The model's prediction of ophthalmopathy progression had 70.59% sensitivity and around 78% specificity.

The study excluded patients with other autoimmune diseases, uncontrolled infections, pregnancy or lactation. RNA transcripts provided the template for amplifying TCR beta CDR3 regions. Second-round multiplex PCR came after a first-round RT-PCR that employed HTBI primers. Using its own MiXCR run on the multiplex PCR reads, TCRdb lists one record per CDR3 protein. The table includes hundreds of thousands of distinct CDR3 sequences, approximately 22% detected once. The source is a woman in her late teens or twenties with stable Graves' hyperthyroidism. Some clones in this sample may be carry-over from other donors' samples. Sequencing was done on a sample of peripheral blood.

CDR3 coding DNA: TGTGCCAGCAGCGCGGGGACAACGAACACCGGGGAGCTGTTTTTT. It is translated as CASSAGTTNTGELFF. V and J are TRBV9 and TRBJ2-2, with a tentative D call TRBD1 (6 bases). The CDR3 runs 15 residues. The germline V gene has CDR1 SGDLS and CDR2 YYNGEE. V lost 3 bases and J 0 bases, leaving 9 bases between the germline ends. Variable domain in full (rest from reference TRBV9 and TRBJ2-2): DSGVTQTPKHLITATGQRVTLRCSPRSGDLSVYWYQQSLDQGLQFLIQYYNGEERAKGNILERFSAQQFPDLHSELNLSSLELGDSALYFCASSAGTTNTGELFFGEGSRLTVL.